This entry lists 25 T cell receptor beta chains sequenced from one sample in a study of CD8 T cells in ankylosing spondylitis. Their specific antigens are unknown. The study's findings and limits: Blood of patients with ankylosing spondylitis appeared to be characterized by a TCR beta motif of seven or eight highly homologous variants.

TCRdb independently ran MiXCR on the 5' RACE reads; one entry per CDR3 protein. This sample has around 890,000 distinct CDR3 sequences; 12% occur once, and the top ten carry less than 0.65%. Sequencing was performed on blood, either unsorted or a sorted T cell fraction (not recorded which). These receptors were taken from a male donor with ankylosing spondylitis.

This clonotype showed up just a few times. The chain combines TRBV6-5 with TRBJ2-1, with D tentatively TRBD1 (5 bases). The CDR3 consists of 17 residues. V lost 2 bases and J 2 bases, leaving 16 bases between the germline ends. Germline V gene lookup returns CDR1 MNHEY and CDR2 SVGAGI. This chain's CDR3 is CASSYPPYRSPYNEQFF. CDR3 coding DNA: TGTGCCAGCAGTTACCCTCCCTACAGGAGTCCCTACAATGAGCAGTTCTTC.

This clonotype was seen a single time. The chain uses TRBV27 and TRBJ2-3; 9 bases map to TRBD2. With 5 bases clipped from V and 4 bases from J, the junction kept 7 bases outside the gene matches. The CDR3 consists of 15 residues. In germline, CDR1 is MNHEY, CDR2 SMNVEV (reference sequence). The CDR3 region is CASSPAGGQADTQYF. For the CDR3, the DNA is TGTGCCAGCAGTCCTGCGGGGGGGCAAGCAGATACGCAGTATTTT.

This clonotype was detected ten times or more. The CDR3, as DNA: TGCGCCAGCAGCCAAAGTCAGAACTCCTACGAGCAGTACTTC. Translated, it gives CASSQSQNSYEQYF. The V call is TRBV4-1, the J call TRBJ2-7; D call uncertain. This CDR3 spans 14 amino acids. In germline, CDR1 is MGHRA, CDR2 YSYEKL. Trimming pared 2 bases from V and 0 bases from J, leaving 8 bases between.

This clonotype has only a few counts. The chain recombines TRBV20-1 with TRBJ2-1; 7 bases agree with TRBD2. The V gene's germline CDR1 is DFQATT and CDR2 SNEGSKA (reference sequence). CDR3 size: 12 residues. V was clipped by 7 bases and J by 9 bases; unmatched bases: 9. The DNA for the CDR3 is TGCAGTGAGGAGGGAGGGCGATCTGAGCAGTTCTTC. Translating it yields CSEEGGRSEQFF.

The CDR3 region is CSARPGTNQPQHF. The CDR3 bases are TGCAGTGCCAGGCCGGGGACAAATCAGCCCCAGCATTTT. V gene TRBV20-1 combines with J gene TRBJ1-5; tentatively, D is TRBD1 (6 bases). The V end lost 6 bases, the J end lost 4 bases, and 13 bases lay between the germline ends. There are 13 residues in the CDR3. CDR1 is DFQATT, CDR2 SNEGSKA, per germline (reference sequence).

The chain is built from TRBV20-1 and TRBJ2-5; 9 nucleotides agree with TRBD2. V lost 1 base and J lost 5; bases outside the gene matches: 11. The CDR3 runs to 16 residues. Germline lookup yields CDR1 DFQATT and CDR2 SNEGSKA (reference sequence). The CDR3, as DNA: TGCAGTGCTAGAGTAAAAAGCGGGGGGCATTGGGAGACCCAGTACTTC. As protein: CSARVKSGGHWETQYF.

As to this clonotype: The junction and the germline gene differ at one end; a read error may be behind it. V is TRBV6-2 or TRBV6-3 and J is TRBJ2-3; D is undetermined. The CDR3 length is 14 residues. Germline V lookup: CDR1 MNHEY, CDR2 SVGEGT. DNA for the CDR3: TGTGCCAGCAGTTCGCATGCTGGCACAGATGCGCAGTATTTT. It codes for CASSSHAGTDAQYF.

This clonotype was detected many times. The CDR3 nucleotides are TGCGCCAGCAGCCTTGACTGGGGACGACGAGGTACGCAGTATTTT. Translating it yields CASSLDWGRRGTQYF. This chain links TRBV4-3 with TRBJ2-3; D possibly matches TRBD1 or TRBD2 (5 bases each). CDR1 and CDR2 from the germline V gene are LGHNA and YSLEER. V was shortened by 4 bases and J by 8 bases, with 19 bases between the two germline ends. The CDR3 consists of 15 residues.

This chain links TRBV7-9 with TRBJ2-3; TRBD2 aligns across 10 bases. Germline CDR1 reads SEHNR; CDR2 reads FQNEAQ (reference sequence). V dropped 8 bases and J dropped 5; count of bases not matched to a gene: 7. The CDR3 is 14 amino acids. The CDR3 region has the DNA TGTGCCAGCCAACTAGCGGGATTGGTAGATACGCAGTATTTT. This gives the protein CASQLAGLVDTQYF.

This clonotype has at least ten counts. The chain links TRBV28 to TRBJ1-2; D possibly corresponds to TRBD1 (5 bases). This CDR3 comprises 16 residues. With 2 bases removed from V and 4 bases from J, the gap between germline ends came to 17 bases. Looked up from germline, CDR1 is MDHEN and CDR2 is SYDVKM. The CDR3 loop is CASSLGSTGEIYGYTF. CDR3 sequence (DNA): TGTGCCAGCAGTTTAGGTTCAACGGGGGAAATCTATGGCTACACCTTC.

The chain joins TRBV12-3 or TRBV12-4 to TRBJ1-5, with D perhaps TRBD1 (6 bases). The V end was cut by 7 bases, the J end by 6 bases, with 13 bases between. This CDR3 region has 13 residues. CDR3 coding DNA: TGTGCCAGCACCCTTACAGGGAGTCAGCCCCAGCATTTT. It encodes CASTLTGSQPQHF.

This clonotype has a handful of counts. The chain is built from TRBV10-3 and TRBJ1-4; perhaps TRBD1 as D (5 bases). The CDR3 totals 13 residues. The V gene's germline CDR1 is ENHRY and CDR2 SYGVKD. Trimming cost V 10 bases and J 5 bases, with 14 bases left between them. CDR3 coding DNA: TGTGCCACCCAGGGCAGGGCAAATGAAAAACTGTTTTTT. Translated: CATQGRANEKLFF.

This clonotype was counted a few times. This chain connects TRBV7-2 to TRBJ2-7; TRBD2 aligns across 10 bases. This CDR3 comprises 16 residues. Germline lookup yields CDR1 SGHTA and CDR2 FQGNSA. V dropped 5 bases and J dropped 2; count of bases not matched to a gene: 9. The CDR3, as DNA: TGTGCCAGCAGCCCCCGAGGGACTAGCGCCACCTACGAGCAGTACTTC. It specifies CASSPRGTSATYEQYF.

The rearrangement links TRBV5-1 to TRBJ2-5; tentative D call: TRBD1 (6 bases). CDR1 SGHRS and CDR2 YFSETQ come from the germline V gene. Trimming took 3 bases from V and 5 from J, leaving 14 bases between them. This CDR3 contains 14 residues. The CDR3 sequence: CASSWDNPGETQYF. The DNA of the CDR3 is TGCGCCAGCAGCTGGGACAATCCAGGGGAGACCCAGTACTTC.

This clonotype was found a few times. This rearrangement joins TRBV20-1 to TRBJ1-1; 7 bases line up with TRBD1. The CDR3 contains 18 residues. With V trimmed by 3 bases and J by 1 base, 17 bases remained unmatched. From germline, CDR1 is DFQATT and CDR2 SNEGSKA (reference sequence). CDR3 residues: CSARWGKGADWSNTEAFF. CDR3 coding DNA: TGCAGTGCTAGGTGGGGTAAGGGGGCGGATTGGTCGAACACTGAAGCTTTCTTT.

The rearrangement links TRBV15 to TRBJ1-2; 8 bases line up with TRBD1. Germline values: CDR1 LNHNV, CDR2 YYDKDF (reference sequence). This CDR3 comprises 17 residues. The J segment lost 7 bases and the V segment lost 1 base, leaving 14 bases of the junction unmatched. The CDR3 DNA sequence: TGTGCCACCAGCAGAGGTCCGTATCCAGGGGGCTGGTCTGGCTACACCTTC. Protein: CATSRGPYPGGWSGYTF.

J is TRBJ2-2 and V is TRBV10-3, with D perhaps TRBD2 (6 bases). The CDR3 loop spans 14 amino acids. The V end was cut by 7 bases, the J end by 0 bases, with 9 bases between. Germline lookup yields CDR1 ENHRY and CDR2 SYGVKD. CDR3 in DNA: TGTGCCATCAAAGCGGGCGCGAACACCGGGGAGCTGTTTTTT. Amino acids: CAIKAGANTGELFF.

This CDR3 is CASSPGWAYNEQFF. The CDR3 DNA reads TGTGCCAGCAGCCCCGGGTGGGCTTACAATGAGCAGTTCTTC. The chain recombines TRBV7-2 with TRBJ2-1; D gene uncertain. Looked up from germline, CDR1 is SGHTA and CDR2 is FQGNSA. With 5 bases removed from V and 4 bases from J, the gap between germline ends came to 12 bases. This CDR3 has 14 amino acids.

This clonotype was counted a few times. The rearrangement links TRBV5-1 to TRBJ2-2; 7 bases line up with TRBD2. The CDR3 runs 14 residues. J gave up 0 bases and V 5 bases, and 1 base lay outside the gene matches. Germline V lookup: CDR1 SGHRS, CDR2 YFSETQ. The CDR3 is CASRGLTNTGELFF. CDR3 DNA sequence: TGCGCCAGCAGGGGACTAACGAACACCGGGGAGCTGTTTTTT.

The chain carries TRBV19 and TRBJ2-3; maybe TRBD1 (5 bases). This CDR3 contains 15 residues. The V end lost 5 bases, the J end lost 1 base, and 13 bases lay between the germline ends. In germline, CDR1 is LNHDA, CDR2 SQIVND (reference sequence). The CDR3 coding sequence is TGTGCCAGTAGTCCCACCCCACAGGGCACAGATACGCAGTATTTT. This encodes CASSPTPQGTDTQYF. The full variable domain, in which reference TRBV19 and TRBJ2-3 provide the parts outside the CDR3, is DGGITQSPKYLFRKEGQNVTLSCEQNLNHDAMYWYRQDPGQGLRLIYYSQIVNDFQKGDIAEGYSVSREKKESFPLTVTSAQKNPTAFYLCASSPTPQGTDTQYFGPGTRLTVL.

The CDR3: CASRAPGQGPYGYTF. For the CDR3, the DNA is TGTGCCAGCAGAGCTCCGGGACAGGGTCCCTATGGCTACACCTTC. The chain uses TRBV28 and TRBJ1-2, with 9 bases fitting TRBD1. Germline CDR1 reads MDHEN; CDR2 reads SYDVKM. The V and J ends lost 6 bases and 4 bases, in that order; junction bases with no gene match: 9. There are 15 residues in the CDR3.

The genes are TRBV7-9 and TRBJ2-1, with TRBD2 matching 7 bases. V shed 7 bases, J shed 0 bases, and the junction held 0 bases outside the gene matches. This CDR3 comprises 13 residues. CDR1 and CDR2 (germline): SEHNR, FQNEAQ (reference sequence). Here the CDR3 DNA reads TGTGCCAGCACTAGCGGCTCCTACAATGAGCAGTTCTTC. As protein: CASTSGSYNEQFF. The variable domain in full, with the rest retrieved from reference TRBV7-9 and TRBJ2-1, is DTGVSQNPRHKITKRGQNVTFRCDPISEHNRLYWYRQTLGQGPEFLTYFQNEAQLEKSRLLSDRFSAERPKGSFSTLEIQRTEQGDSAMYLCASTSGSYNEQFFGPGTRLTVL.

This clonotype was observed at least ten times. V is TRBV5-1 and J is TRBJ2-1, with 8 bases matching TRBD1. The CDR3 runs to 14 residues. Germline trimming cut 2 bases from V and 9 bases from J; bases unmatched to any gene: 7. Per the germline V gene, CDR1 is SGHRS and CDR2 is YFSETQ. The DNA for the CDR3 is TGCGCCAGCAGCTTCAGGACAGGGTCGAGTGAGCAGTTCTTC. This codes for CASSFRTGSSEQFF.

The chain joins TRBV20-1 to TRBJ2-1, with D unresolved. Trimming pared 3 bases from V and 16 bases from J, leaving 7 bases between. The V gene's germline CDR1 is DFQATT and CDR2 SNEGSKA (reference sequence). The CDR3 has 8 residues. The CDR3 nucleotides read TGCAGTGCTAGTCGGCTTTTCTTC. This codes for CSASRLFF.

Many counts were recorded for this clonotype. As DNA, the CDR3 is TGCAGCGTGGACTCCGTACAGGGGGGGGCCTACGAGCAGTACTTC. Encoded protein: CSVDSVQGGAYEQYF. The chain has TRBV29-1 and TRBJ2-7, with a possible D match to TRBD1 (8 bases). This CDR3 region has 15 residues. V shed 6 bases and J shed 2 bases, with 20 bases lying between them. Germline CDR1 and CDR2: SQVTM and ANQGSEA.